Listed here are 14 T cell receptor beta chains from one sample, sequenced in a study of monozygotic twins with inflammatory bowel disease. No DNA is given; TCRdb re-called the 5' RACE reads and lists each CDR3 protein once. The sample has more than 300,000 distinct CDR3 sequences. Input material: blood. These receptors were taken from a human donor with ulcerative colitis or Crohn's disease, or a healthy co-twin of an affected twin (not recorded which).

This chain links TRBV7-9 with TRBJ2-7; TCRdb reports TRBD2, a call that lacks DNA to check it against. Germline V gene data show CDR1 as SEHNR and CDR2 as FQNEAQ (reference sequence). This CDR3 is built from 15 residues. The CDR3: CASSFGGGAFLAQYF.

This chain uses TRBV5-5 with TRBJ1-4. This CDR3 is built from 15 residues. The germline CDR1 and CDR2 sequences are SGHKS and YYEKEE (reference sequence). The CDR3 region is CASSLGTAANEKLFF. Combining the CDR3 with reference TRBV5-5 and TRBJ1-4 gives the whole variable domain DAGVTQSPTHLIKTRGQQVTLRCSPISGHKSVSWYQQVLGQGPQFIFQYYEKEERGRGNFPDRFSARQFPNYSSELNVNALLLGDSALYLCASSLGTAANEKLFFGSGTQLSVL.

The chain uses TRBV5-6 and TRBJ1-1; the D call of TRBD1 rests on TCRdb alone, since no DNA is present to check it. The CDR3 runs to 14 residues. The germline CDR1 and CDR2 sequences are SGHDT and YYEEEE. The CDR3: CASSLVRGGTEAFF. Filled out from reference TRBV5-6 and TRBJ1-1, the complete variable domain reads DAGVTQSPTHLIKTRGQQVTLRCSPKSGHDTVSWYQQALGQGPQFIFQYYEEEERQRGNFPDRFSGHQFPNYSSELNVNALLLGDSALYLCASSLVRGGTEAFFGQGTRLTVV.

This sequence joins TRBV7-2 and TRBJ2-1; with no DNA, the TCRdb D assignment of TRBD2 cannot be verified. The CDR3 covers 16 residues. Germline CDR1 reads SGHTA; CDR2 reads FQGNSA. The CDR3: CASSLRGGPGGNEQFF. Variable domain in full (rest from reference TRBV7-2 and TRBJ2-1): GAGVSQSPSNKVTEKGKDVELRCDPISGHTALYWYRQSLGQGLEFLIYFQGNSAPDKSGLPSDRFSAERTGGSVSTLTIQRTQQEDSAVYLCASSLRGGPGGNEQFFGPGTRLTVL.

The genes are TRBV12-5 and TRBJ2-5; TCRdb picks TRBD2, but there is no DNA to check that call. This CDR3 region has 17 residues. Germline V gene lookup returns CDR1 LGHNT and CDR2 FRNRAP. CDR3 loop: CASGLGAAGPYQETQYF. The whole variable domain, filled in from reference TRBV12-5 and TRBJ2-5, reads DARVTQTPRHKVTEMGQEVTMRCQPILGHNTVFWYRQTMMQGLELLAYFRNRAPLDDSGMPKDRFSAEMPDATLATLKIQPSEPRDSAVYFCASGLGAAGPYQETQYFGPGTRLLVL.

The chain recombines TRBV12-3 or TRBV12-4 with TRBJ2-1; absent DNA, TCRdb's TRBD2 call cannot be checked. CDR3 length equals 14 residues. This chain's CDR3 is CASSPPSSFNEQFF.

The rearrangement uses TRBV5-1 and TRBJ1-6. Per germline, CDR1 SGHRS and CDR2 YFSETQ. The CDR3 spans 15 residues. CDR3 protein: CASSLEGYGNSPLHF.

The chain carries TRBV7-2 and TRBJ2-3; there is no DNA to check the TCRdb D call of TRBD2. The CDR3 contains 14 residues. From germline, CDR1 is SGHTA and CDR2 FQGNSA. CDR3 protein: CASSLAQGGDTQYF. The full variable domain, its missing parts supplied by reference TRBV7-2 and TRBJ2-3, is GAGVSQSPSNKVTEKGKDVELRCDPISGHTALYWYRQSLGQGLEFLIYFQGNSAPDKSGLPSDRFSAERTGGSVSTLTIQRTQQEDSAVYLCASSLAQGGDTQYFGPGTRLTVL.

The gene calls are TRBV9 and TRBJ2-1; the TCRdb call, TRBD1, lacks DNA for checking. In germline, CDR1 is SGDLS, CDR2 YYNGEE. The CDR3 has 18 amino acids. The CDR3 loop reads CASSVQVSGGGHYNEQFF.

This sequence joins TRBV4-3 and TRBJ2-1; TCRdb names TRBD2, which stays unverified in the absence of DNA. This CDR3 region has 19 residues. Looked up from germline, CDR1 is LGHNA and CDR2 is YSLEER. The CDR3 loop reads CASSIRPGLAGGTYNEQFF.

The rearrangement uses TRBV4-1 and TRBJ1-6; lacking DNA, the TRBD1 call made by TCRdb goes unchecked. The germline gives CDR1 MGHRA, CDR2 YSYEKL. The CDR3 contains 17 residues. The CDR3 here is CASSQVRGGQGSSPLHF.

The chain carries TRBV5-6 and TRBJ1-2; with no DNA, the TCRdb D assignment of TRBD1 cannot be verified. Germline V gives CDR1 SGHDT, CDR2 YYEEEE. This CDR3 is 13 amino acids long. CDR3 sequence: CASSPGQNYGYTF. Supplemented by reference TRBV5-6 and TRBJ1-2, the full variable domain reads DAGVTQSPTHLIKTRGQQVTLRCSPKSGHDTVSWYQQALGQGPQFIFQYYEEEERQRGNFPDRFSGHQFPNYSSELNVNALLLGDSALYLCASSPGQNYGYTFGSGTRLTVV.

The chain links TRBV29-1 to TRBJ2-2; no DNA is available, so the TRBD1 call from TCRdb remains unchecked. Germline values: CDR1 SQVTM, CDR2 ANQGSEA. The CDR3 runs 14 residues. CDR3 sequence: CSVEKGGNTGELFF.

This chain uses TRBV15 with TRBJ2-3; as DNA is missing, the TRBD1 call by TCRdb cannot be tested. In germline, CDR1 is LNHNV, CDR2 YYDKDF (reference sequence). This CDR3 is 14 amino acids long. The CDR3 protein is CATNLGGAGDTQYF.